This section outlines one T cell receptor beta chain sequence together with its context. The method was immunoSEQ multiplex PCR; TCRdb's version includes in-frame clones alone and lacks a portion of them. The table has about 100,000 clones, around 93% seen once. This CDR3 has 20 residues. Per the germline V gene, CDR1 is MDHEN and CDR2 is SYDVKM. The V and J ends lost 3 bases and 4 bases, in that order; junction bases with no gene match: 16. Patients with autoimmune history or systemic immunosuppression were excluded. These data are taken from a study of OX40 agonist ivuxolimab in advanced cancers. Whole-study context: The study enrolled dose-escalation patients with hepatocellular carcinoma, melanoma, renal cell or head and neck cancer. The dose-escalation cohort was over 65% male, with a mean age of around 60 years, ranging roughly 20 to 90.

Material: CD4+ or CD8+ T cells sorted from blood, obtained in a trial of the OX40 agonist ivuxolimab. The receptor was isolated from an adult with an advanced solid tumor such as melanoma, head and neck, liver or kidney cancer. This chain joins TRBV28 and TRBJ2-1; 12 nucleotides align to TRBD2. The chain's CDR3 is CASSFMSPSTSGSGYNEQFF. The CDR3 DNA reads as TGTGCCAGCAGTTTTATGTCTCCATCGACTAGCGGGAGTGGGTACAATGAGCAGTTCTTC.